The source of this TCR beta chain is a study of blood T cell repertoires in COVID-19. Overall study context: PBMCs, B-cell-depleted T cells, or T cells were the source of the cDNA or gDNA that made up the material.

V shed 7 bases and J shed 4 bases, with 11 bases lying between them. The CDR3 runs to 13 residues. Looked up from germline, CDR1 is MNHNY and CDR2 is SVGAGI (reference sequence). Original data processing: Amplifying reference gene primers gave estimates of nucleated cell counts. Sequenced by immunoSEQ multiplex PCR; TCRdb stores in-frame clones only, minus some. D and trimming were read from the DNA, whereas the V and J calls and clone size are those reported in that table. Of nearly 45,000 clones listed, around 84% were seen once; the top ten hold 35% to 50%. The chain links TRBV6-6 to TRBJ1-5; possible D gene TRBD1, 5 bases. The TCR comes from a human donor in a cohort sampled during active COVID-19. The sequenced sample was peripheral blood. The CDR3 region is CASTAQGNQPQHF. The CDR3 DNA sequence: TGTGCCAGCACCGCCCAGGGAAATCAGCCCCAGCATTTT.